The 8 T cell receptor beta chains below all came from one sample that was sequenced in a study of shared clonotypes between healthy human individuals. Only in-frame clones appear in the TCRdb table, and some are missing; sequencing was by immunoSEQ multiplex PCR. This sample has about 1.1 million clones, with 60% to 85% found just once. Sequencing input: memory CD4+ T cells from PBMCs. As for subset: CD45RA-negative fraction. The receptors were sampled from a man aged 18 to 35 in good health. Some clones in this sample may be carry-over from other donors' samples.

On this clone: Other DNA variants within this sample encode the same CDR3. The rearrangement links TRBV9 to TRBJ2-3, with D possibly matching TRBD2 (6 bases). The CDR3 has 15 amino acids. Germline V gives CDR1 SGDLS, CDR2 YYNGEE. The V and J ends lost 0 bases and 1 base respectively, with 9 bases between them. The CDR3, as DNA: TGTGCCAGCAGCGTAGGGTTAGCGGGCACAGATACGCAGTATTTT. Translation gives CASSVGLAGTDTQYF.

The chain recombines TRBV6-4 with TRBJ2-2; D ambiguous. Germline CDR1 and CDR2: MRHNA and SNTAGT. This CDR3 comprises 14 residues. The V and J ends lost 2 bases and 0 bases respectively, with 4 bases between them. The CDR3 protein is CASSDIANTGELFF. The CDR3 bases are TGTGCCAGCAGTGACATCGCGAACACCGGGGAGCTGTTTTTT.

The V and J genes are TRBV28 and TRBJ2-3; D is ambiguous. The germline CDR1 and CDR2 sequences are MDHEN and SYDVKM. The CDR3 has 14 amino acids. Trimming left V 5 bases short and J 4 bases short, with 13 bases between. The CDR3 loop is CASSPPVGADTQYF. The DNA for the CDR3 is TGTGCCAGCAGTCCCCCGGTGGGCGCAGATACGCAGTATTTT.

This clone was counted a few times. The chain employs TRBV30 and TRBJ1-1; possible D gene TRBD1, 6 bases. This CDR3 contains 12 residues. The germline V gene has CDR1 GTSNPN and CDR2 SVGIG (reference sequence). Trimming removed 0 bases from V and 6 bases from J, with 8 bases in between. The CDR3: CAWSVDRSEAFF. The DNA for the CDR3 is TGTGCCTGGAGTGTAGACAGGTCTGAAGCTTTCTTT.

The V and J genes are TRBV27 and TRBJ2-5, with 11 bases aligning to TRBD1. This CDR3 contains 15 residues. Trimming took 2 bases from V and 6 from J; bases not matched to a gene: 5. In germline, CDR1 is MNHEY, CDR2 SMNVEV (reference sequence). The CDR3 DNA reads as TGTGCCAGCAGTTTAGGGACAGGGGGGAGAAAGACCCAGTACTTC. This gives the protein CASSLGTGGRKTQYF.

Details on this clone: This sequence may be a read error, since a much larger clone differs from it by one base. This chain uses TRBV5-6 with TRBJ1-5; D gene ambiguous. The length of the CDR3 is 13 residues. Trimming left V 2 bases short and J 1 base short, with 4 bases between. Germline CDR1 is SGHDT and CDR2 is YYEEEE. As DNA, the CDR3 is TGTGCCAGCAGCTTCGGCAGCAATCAGCCCCAGCATTTT. Its protein product is CASSFGSNQPQHF.

This clone is a singleton in its sample. The chain links TRBV5-1 to TRBJ1-5; perhaps TRBD1 as D (5 bases). Trimming shortened V by 0 bases and J by 7 bases, and 11 bases separated the two germline ends. CDR3 length: 14 residues. Per the germline V gene, CDR1 is SGHRS and CDR2 is YFSETQ. CDR3 amino acids: CASSLGGSEQPQHF. The CDR3 nucleotides are TGCGCCAGCAGCTTGGGGGGGTCTGAACAGCCCCAGCATTTT.

The chain uses TRBV27 and TRBJ1-5; D unresolved. This CDR3 has 13 residues. V was clipped by 5 bases and J by 4 bases, with 9 bases between them. CDR1 and CDR2 from the germline V gene are MNHEY and SMNVEV (reference sequence). The CDR3 is CASSKDSNQPQHF. As DNA, the CDR3 is TGTGCCAGCAGTAAGGATTCTAATCAGCCCCAGCATTTT.